The TCR beta chain under discussion was sequenced for a study of blood T cells in healthy people across ages. Together with a sample-barcoded 5' primer, a J-beta primer mix was included in a second PCR lasting about 6 to 11 cycles. The yield of each sample was at least 2.5 million CDR3-containing paired-end reads. TCRdb fed the 5' RACE reads into MiXCR, producing one record per CDR3 protein. The sample contains around 1.5 million distinct CDR3 sequences, around 42% of which appear only once. This clonotype was picked up a small number of times. Its antigen is currently unknown. Points from the study as a whole: Researchers said unsorted PBMCs prevented a conclusive naive versus antigen-experienced comparison.

This TCR came from a woman under 30 in good health. Input material: blood.

The CDR3 reads CASSYSAGLAYGYTF. In DNA form, the CDR3 reads TGTGCCAGCAGTTACTCGGCTGGGCTGGCCTATGGCTACACCTTC. The gene calls are TRBV6-2 or TRBV6-3 and TRBJ1-2; D is unclear. The germline gives CDR1 MNHEY, CDR2 SVGEGT. Deletions cut 0 bases from V and 4 bases from J, with 12 bases between. CDR3 length: 15 residues.